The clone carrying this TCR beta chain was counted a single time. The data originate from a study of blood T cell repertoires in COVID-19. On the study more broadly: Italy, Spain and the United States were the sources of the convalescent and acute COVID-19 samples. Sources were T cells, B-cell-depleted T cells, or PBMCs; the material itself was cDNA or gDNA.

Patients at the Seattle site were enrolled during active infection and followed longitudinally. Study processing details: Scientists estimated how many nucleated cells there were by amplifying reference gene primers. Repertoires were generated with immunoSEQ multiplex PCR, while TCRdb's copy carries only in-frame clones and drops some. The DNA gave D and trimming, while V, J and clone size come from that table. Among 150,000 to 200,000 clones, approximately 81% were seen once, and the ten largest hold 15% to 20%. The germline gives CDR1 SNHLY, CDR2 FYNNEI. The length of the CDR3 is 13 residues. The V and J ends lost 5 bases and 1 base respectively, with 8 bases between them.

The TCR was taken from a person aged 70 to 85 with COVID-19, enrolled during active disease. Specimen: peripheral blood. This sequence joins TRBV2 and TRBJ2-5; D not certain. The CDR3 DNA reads TGTGCCAGCAGTTTACAGAGCCAAGAGACCCAGTACTTC. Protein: CASSLQSQETQYF.